This record looks at one TCR beta chain sequence and its context. There are 14 residues in the CDR3. Trimming took off 3 bases at V and 4 bases at J, with 10 bases between the two ends. Germline V gives CDR1 MGHRA, CDR2 YSYEKL. Here immunoSEQ multiplex PCR was the method, and the copy in TCRdb shows in-frame clones only, minus some. Here the sample spans some 87,000 clones, about nine tenths being singletons. This record belongs to a study of OX40 agonist ivuxolimab in advanced cancers. The source material was CD4+ or CD8+ T cells sorted from blood, sampled in a trial of the OX40 agonist ivuxolimab. The V gene is TRBV4-1, the J gene TRBJ1-5; TRBD1 might be the D (6 bases). The sequence derives from an adult with an advanced solid tumor such as melanoma, head and neck, liver or kidney cancer. The CDR3: CASSQADRNQPQHF. CDR3 coding DNA: TGCGCCAGCAGCCAGGCCGACAGGAATCAGCCCCAGCATTTT.